The TCR beta chain described here comes from a study of radiotherapy plus CTLA-4 blockade in lung cancer. Study background: Roughly a sixth of enrolled patients responded objectively, and more than 25% had disease control.

Ipilimumab CTLA-4 blockade and focal radiation were given to patients with chemo-refractory metastatic non-small-cell lung cancer. With regard to this clone: What it binds is not known.

TCRdb's copy holds only in-frame clones and misses some; the assay was immunoSEQ multiplex PCR. Of about 53,000 clones listed, approximately 84% were seen once; the top ten hold 4% to 5%. Regarding the study as a whole: Tumor-origin TCR clones grew in blood after radiotherapy plus ipilimumab. Early clonal dynamics of blood T cells, together with interferon-beta, were reported as the best response predictor.

V was pared by 2 bases and J by 2 bases, with 6 bases of the junction left unmatched. Germline CDR1 and CDR2: SGHAT and FQNNGV. The length of the CDR3 is 15 residues. The chain links TRBV11-2 to TRBJ2-7; 7 bases match TRBD2. The source material was peripheral blood, sampled from a patient treated with radiotherapy plus ipilimumab. The origin of this receptor is a human donor with non-small cell lung cancer whose response to radiotherapy plus ipilimumab could not be evaluated. The CDR3 DNA sequence: TGTGCCAGCAGCTTAACCGGGGGAGGGACCTACGAGCAGTACTTC. Its protein is CASSLTGGGTYEQYF.